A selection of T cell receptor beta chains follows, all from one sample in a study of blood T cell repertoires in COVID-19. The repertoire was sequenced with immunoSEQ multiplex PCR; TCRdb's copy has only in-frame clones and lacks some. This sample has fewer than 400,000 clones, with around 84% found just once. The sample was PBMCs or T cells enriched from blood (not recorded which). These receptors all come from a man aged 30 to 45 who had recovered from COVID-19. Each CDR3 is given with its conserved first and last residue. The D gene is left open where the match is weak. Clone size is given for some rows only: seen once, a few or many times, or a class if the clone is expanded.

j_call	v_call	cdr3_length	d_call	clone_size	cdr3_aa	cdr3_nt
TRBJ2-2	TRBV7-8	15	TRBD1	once	CASSRTGPNTGELFF	TGTGCCAGCAGCAGGACAGGGCCGAACACCGGGGAGCTGTTTTTT
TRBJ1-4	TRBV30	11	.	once	CAWSVLEKLFF	TGTGCCTGGAGTGTACTCGAAAAACTGTTTTTT
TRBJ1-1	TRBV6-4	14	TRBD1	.	CASSSSGGNTEAFF	TGTGCCAGCAGCTCTTCAGGGGGTAACACTGAAGCTTTCTTT
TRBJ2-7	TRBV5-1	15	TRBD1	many	CASSFGQGVTYEQYF	TGCGCCAGCAGCTTCGGTCAGGGGGTTACCTACGAGCAGTACTTC
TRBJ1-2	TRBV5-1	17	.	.	CASSLGTATFTNYGYTF	TGCGCCAGCAGCTTGGGGACAGCAACCTTTACAAACTATGGCTACACCTTC
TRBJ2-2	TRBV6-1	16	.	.	CASSDRAAMGTGELFF	TGTGCCAGCAGTGACAGGGCGGCTATGGGCACCGGGGAGCTGTTTTTT
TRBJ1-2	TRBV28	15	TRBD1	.	CASSPPAGGFYGYTF	TGTGCCAGCAGCCCGCCGGCAGGGGGCTTCTATGGCTACACCTTC
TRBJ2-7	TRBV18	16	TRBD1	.	CASSQSDRVSSYEQYF	TGTGCCAGCTCACAATCGGACAGGGTTAGCTCCTACGAGCAGTACTTC
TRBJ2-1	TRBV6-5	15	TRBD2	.	CASSLLAGDYNEQFF	TGTGCCAGCAGTCTTTTAGCGGGGGATTACAATGAGCAGTTCTTC
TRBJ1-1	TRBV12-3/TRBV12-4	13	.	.	CASSSPRAQGLLF	TGTGCCAGCAGTTCTCCCCGGGCCCAGGGGCTCCTCTTT
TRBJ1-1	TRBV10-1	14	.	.	CASSPEGGIAEAFF	TGCGCCAGCAGTCCCGAGGGAGGAATCGCTGAAGCTTTCTTT
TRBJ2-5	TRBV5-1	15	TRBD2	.	CASSLATLGGETQYF	TGCGCCAGCAGCTTGGCGACTCTCGGGGGGGAGACCCAGTACTTC
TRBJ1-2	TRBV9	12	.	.	CASTGDGYGYTF	TGTGCCAGCACGGGGGACGGCTATGGCTACACCTTC
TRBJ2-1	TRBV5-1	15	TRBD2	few	CASSSGLEFTSEQFF	TGCGCCAGCAGCTCGGGACTAGAATTTACCAGTGAGCAGTTCTTC
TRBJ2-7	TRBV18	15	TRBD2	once	CASSPSLAGGPEQYF	TGTGCCAGCTCACCATCCCTAGCGGGGGGACCTGAGCAGTACTTC
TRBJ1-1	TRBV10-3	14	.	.	CAISQAPENTEAFF	TGTGCCATCTCCCAGGCACCCGAGAACACTGAAGCTTTCTTT